This T cell receptor beta chain was captured in a study of radiation and T cells in renal cell carcinoma. Method: immunoSEQ multiplex PCR; TCRdb's copy keeps in-frame clones and lacks some. This repertoire shows some 75,000 clones, roughly 82% found once; its top ten account for almost 6%. This clone was recorded once. Time point meaning: blood 2 weeks post-SBRT. Treatment: 15 Gy SBRT to primary tumor, nephrectomy 4 weeks later. This CDR3 has 14 residues. With 2 bases removed from V and 6 bases from J, the gap between germline ends came to 13 bases. Germline-derived CDR1 and CDR2 are MDHEN and SYDVKM. The specimen comprised blood, sampled from a patient whose treatment included radiotherapy and nephrectomy. The receptor comes from a man in his sixties with renal cell carcinoma. This chain joins TRBV28 and TRBJ1-1, with D possibly being TRBD1 (5 bases). The CDR3 loop reads CASSLMRGRAEAFF. The CDR3 bases are TGTGCCAGCAGTTTAATGCGGGGCAGGGCTGAAGCTTTCTTT.